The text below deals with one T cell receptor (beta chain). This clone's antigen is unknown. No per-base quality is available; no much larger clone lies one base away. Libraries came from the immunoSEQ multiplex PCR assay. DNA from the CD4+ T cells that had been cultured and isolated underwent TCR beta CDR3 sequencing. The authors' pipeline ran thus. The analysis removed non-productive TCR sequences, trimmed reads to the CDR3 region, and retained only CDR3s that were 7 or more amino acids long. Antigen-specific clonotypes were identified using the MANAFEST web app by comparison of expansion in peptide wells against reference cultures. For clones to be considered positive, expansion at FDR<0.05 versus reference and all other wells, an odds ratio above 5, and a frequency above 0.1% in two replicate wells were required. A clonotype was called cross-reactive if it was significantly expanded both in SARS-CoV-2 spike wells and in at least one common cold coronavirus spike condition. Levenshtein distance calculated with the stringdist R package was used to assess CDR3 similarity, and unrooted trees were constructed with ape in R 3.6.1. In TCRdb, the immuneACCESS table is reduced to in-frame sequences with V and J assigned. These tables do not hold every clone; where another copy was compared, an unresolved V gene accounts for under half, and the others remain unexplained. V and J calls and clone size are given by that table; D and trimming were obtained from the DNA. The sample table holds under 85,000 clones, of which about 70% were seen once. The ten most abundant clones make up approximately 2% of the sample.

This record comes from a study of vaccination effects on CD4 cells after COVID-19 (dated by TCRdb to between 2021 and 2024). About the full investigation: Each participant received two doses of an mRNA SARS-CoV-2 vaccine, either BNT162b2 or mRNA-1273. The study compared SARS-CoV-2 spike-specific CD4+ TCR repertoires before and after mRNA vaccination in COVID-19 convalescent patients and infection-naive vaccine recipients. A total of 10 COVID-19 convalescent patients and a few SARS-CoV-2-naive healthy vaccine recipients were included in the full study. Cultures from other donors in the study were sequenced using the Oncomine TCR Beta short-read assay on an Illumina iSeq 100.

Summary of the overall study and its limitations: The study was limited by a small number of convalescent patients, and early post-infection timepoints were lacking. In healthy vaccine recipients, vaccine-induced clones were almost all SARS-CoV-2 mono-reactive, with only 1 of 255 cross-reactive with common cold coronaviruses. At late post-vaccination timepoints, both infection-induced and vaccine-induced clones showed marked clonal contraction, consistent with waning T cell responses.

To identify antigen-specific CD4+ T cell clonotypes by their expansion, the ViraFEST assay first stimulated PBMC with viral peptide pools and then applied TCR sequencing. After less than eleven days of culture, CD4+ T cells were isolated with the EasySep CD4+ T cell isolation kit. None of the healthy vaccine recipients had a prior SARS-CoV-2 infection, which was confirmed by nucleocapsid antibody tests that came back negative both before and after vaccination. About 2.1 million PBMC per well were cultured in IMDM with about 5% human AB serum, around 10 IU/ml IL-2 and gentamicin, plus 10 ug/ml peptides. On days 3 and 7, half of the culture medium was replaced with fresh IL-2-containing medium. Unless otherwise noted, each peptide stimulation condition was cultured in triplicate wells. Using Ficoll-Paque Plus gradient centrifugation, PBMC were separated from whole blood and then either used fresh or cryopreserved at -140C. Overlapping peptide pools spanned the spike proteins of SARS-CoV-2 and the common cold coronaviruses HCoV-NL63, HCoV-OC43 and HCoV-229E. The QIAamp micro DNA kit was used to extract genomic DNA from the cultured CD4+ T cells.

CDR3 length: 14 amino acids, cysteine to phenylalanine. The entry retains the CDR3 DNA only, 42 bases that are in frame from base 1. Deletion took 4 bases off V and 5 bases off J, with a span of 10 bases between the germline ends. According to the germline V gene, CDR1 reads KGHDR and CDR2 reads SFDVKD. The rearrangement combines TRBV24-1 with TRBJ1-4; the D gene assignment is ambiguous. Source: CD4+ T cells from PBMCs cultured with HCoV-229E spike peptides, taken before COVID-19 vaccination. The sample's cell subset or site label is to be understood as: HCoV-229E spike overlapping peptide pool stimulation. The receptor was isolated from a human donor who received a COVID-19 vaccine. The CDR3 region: CATSDNRANEKLFF. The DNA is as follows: TGTGCCACCAGTGACAATCGAGCGAATGAAAAACTGTTTTTT.